This T cell receptor (beta chain) was identified during a study of T cell repertoires in cytomegalovirus infection. In the study overall: CMV epitopes that were recently identified and HLA-C-restricted were used alongside well-studied HLA-B-restricted ones. Public TCR beta signatures provided an indication of both CMV infection and a matching HLA type.

With respect to this clonotype: Its antigen is not known.

Germline CDR1 reads KGHDR; CDR2 reads SFDVKD. V gave up 4 bases and J gave up 2 bases, with 4 bases separating them. CDR3 length: 12 residues. Findings and limits, study-wide: CMV carriers having the relevant HLA were flagged by cumulative public TCR beta family frequency. The ex vivo response showed dominance by HLA-C-restricted CMV-specific TCR beta clonotypes.

TCRdb re-called the reads with MiXCR, one entry per CDR3 protein. The table records roughly 990,000 distinct CDR3 sequences, roughly a third of them present only once. The chain employs TRBV24-1 and TRBJ1-1; no clear D. Source: cultured CD8+ T cells from PBMCs, taken from culture after CMV antigen stimulation. This TCR was recovered from a human donor in good health (CMV status not recorded). Some clones in this sample may be carry-over from other donors' samples. CDR3 in DNA: TGTGCCACCAGTGAGCCCAACACTGAAGCTTTCTTT. Residues: CATSEPNTEAFF.